This T cell receptor beta chain originates from a study of shared clonotypes between healthy human individuals (dated by TCRdb to about 2020). Regarding the research as a whole: The cohort comprised two women and a few men aged 18 to 49 years. To estimate repertoire size and how much clonotypes are shared between individuals, the study performed deep sequencing of blood TCR repertoires from a handful of healthy adults. Libraries were prepared and TCR repertoires were sequenced by different laboratories using diverse techniques, in order to increase sequencing depth and limit assay-specific biases. Each donor's leukapheresis produced roughly between roughly 0.9 and 8.9 billion PBMCs. Per donor, three plates each were used for CD4 naive and CD4 memory, two for CD8 naive, and one for CD8 memory. Beyond this particular receptor, the publication reports: Rarefaction of sorted-subset datasets indicated incomplete sequencing despite the large sequencing depth. Compared with non-shared clonotypes, clonotypes shared by all four sorted-subset donors had higher generation probabilities. Across four donors, approximately 5% of naive CD4, around 3.5% of naive CD8, under 2.5% of memory CD4, and 0.4% of memory CD8 clonotypes were shared. Only blood was sampled, and tissue TCR repertoires likely differ from those in blood. Because the study included a small number of donors, the genetic and exposure-history diversity represented was limited. Based on pairwise subsampling, the degree of clonotype sharing among donors was expected to be affected by sequencing depth. Larger estimated clonotype richness was generally found for naive subsets than for memory subsets.

TCR CDR3 regions were amplified from genomic DNA by multiplex PCR using the deep immunoSEQ assay. Extracted genomic DNA from each cell subset was spread evenly across all wells of several immunoSEQ 96-well plates, with each plate serving as a replicate. For sorted subsets, each replicate PCR was loaded with about 0.2 ug genomic DNA, equivalent to 30,000 or so T cell genomes. Purified libraries were quantified with a Qubit 3.0 fluorometer, sized on a Bioanalyzer 2100, and re-quantified with the KAPA Library Quantification kit. Every immunoSEQ 96-well plate was sequenced on a separate single-read 150-cycle Illumina NextSeq 550 flow cell. Per the source publication's procedure: Because the immunoSEQ output held only junctional sequences and lacked quality scores, the filtering could not match the filtering applied to full-length reads. Sequences were annotated with PyIR, a Python wrapper for IgBLAST v1.9, using IMGT germline references to assign V/J genes and CDR3. Reads with weak V/J assignments (E-value above 1e-6), missing CDR3, stop codons, out-of-frame junctions, or ambiguous translated residues were removed. A V3J clonotype was defined by an identical inferred V gene, J gene, and CDR3 amino acid sequence. Percentage overlap between repertoires was calculated by dividing the number of shared unique clonotypes by the size of the smaller repertoire. Richness of each repertoire was evaluated using RTK rarefaction, the Chao1 estimator, and Recon v2.1 estimates of unobserved clonotypes. Generation probabilities were computed with OLGA for all TCRbeta clonotypes obtained by the gDNA method from a handful of donors. TCRdb holds this immuneACCESS table with in-frame rearrangements only. Some clones are missing; in checked studies, unresolved V genes explain under half, and the rest has no known cause. The V and J calls and clone size were taken over from that table, and D and trimming were inferred from the DNA. The sample table records about a million clones; approximately 80% of these occur just once. The top ten clones comprise over 1.3% of the sample.

The donors were healthy, HIV-negative adults with no recently reported acute infections or vaccinations. Every donor was a Caucasian adult living in Nashville, Tennessee, USA. CD4+ T cells were enriched by magnetic negative selection, after which naive cells were positively selected on CD45RA and the negative fraction was taken as the memory subset. After blood collection by leukapheresis, PBMCs were isolated using Ficoll-Histopaque density gradient centrifugation and then cryopreserved in the vapor phase of liquid nitrogen. Analytical flow cytometry was used to check the purity and quantity of each magnetically sorted T cell population. Each sorted fraction had its genomic DNA isolated and then quantified by UV absorbance on a Nanodrop 2000c. V and J are truncated by 1 base and 5 bases respectively, leaving an intervening sequence of 14 bases. The CDR3 measures 15 amino acids from cysteine to phenylalanine. Only CDR3 DNA is held: 45 bases, read in frame from base 1. CDR1 and CDR2 were assigned from the germline V gene as SGHTA and FQGNSA.

As concerns this clone: Its target antigen remains unknown. Base qualities were left out, and no much larger clone turns up one base away.

This sequence was found in a man between 18 and 29 years old in good health. The chain is encoded by TRBV7-2 joined to TRBJ2-5, with TRBD1 perhaps the D gene, on 6 matching bases. Sequenced material: memory CD4+ T cells sorted from blood. In light of the paper, this sample's cell subset or site label describes: CD45RA-negative fraction. The CDR3: CASSLGTAFMETQYF. The DNA is TGTGCCAGCAGCTTAGGGACAGCTTTTATGGAGACCCAGTACTTC.